This entry describes one T cell receptor beta chain. Antigen specificity is unknown. V shed 4 bases and J shed 2 bases, with 10 bases lying between them. The CDR3 has 13 residues. The germline gives CDR1 SGDLS, CDR2 YYNGEE. Unique molecular identifiers tagged the TCRbeta library. Each CDR3 protein is one row after TCRdb ran MiXCR on the PCR reads. The table includes around 440,000 distinct CDR3 sequences, around 16% detected once. The sample is drawn from a study of T-cell reconstitution after alpha-beta-depleted transplantation in children. Study conclusions and caveats: Some patients owed their high day-60 TCRbeta diversity to surviving recipient T cells and thymic progenitors. A year had passed since transplant, and T-cell counts and diversity by then came mostly from newly produced T cells. Reported findings indicate that, about two months after transplant, alpha-beta T cells came from several hundred expanded clones, which were derived from non-depleted graft cells.

Specimen: PBMCs, mostly from graft donor cells, collected 360 days after TCRalphabeta/CD19-depleted stem cell transplant. The source of this sequence is a boy younger than two who had a stem cell transplant for Wiskott-Aldrich syndrome, so the T cells may come from the graft donor. The V and J genes are TRBV9 and TRBJ2-7, with a weak D call TRBD1 (6 bases). CDR3 sequence: CASSSGDTYEQYF. The CDR3, as DNA: TGTGCCAGCAGCTCCGGGGACACCTACGAGCAGTACTTC.